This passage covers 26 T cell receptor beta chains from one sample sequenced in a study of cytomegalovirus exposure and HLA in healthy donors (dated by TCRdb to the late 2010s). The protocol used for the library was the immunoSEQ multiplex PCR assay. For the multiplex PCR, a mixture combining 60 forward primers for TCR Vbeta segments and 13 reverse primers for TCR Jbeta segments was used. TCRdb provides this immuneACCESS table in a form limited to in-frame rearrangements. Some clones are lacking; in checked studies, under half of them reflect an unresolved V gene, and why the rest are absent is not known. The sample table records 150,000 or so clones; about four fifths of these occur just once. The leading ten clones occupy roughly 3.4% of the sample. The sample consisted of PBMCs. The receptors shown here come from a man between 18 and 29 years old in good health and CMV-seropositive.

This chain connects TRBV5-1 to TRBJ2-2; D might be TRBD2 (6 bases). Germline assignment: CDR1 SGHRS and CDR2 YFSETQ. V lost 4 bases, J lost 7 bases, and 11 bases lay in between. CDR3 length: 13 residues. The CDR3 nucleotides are TGCGCCAGCAGCCCTATAGCGGTCGGGGAGCTGTTTTTT. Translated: CASSPIAVGELFF.

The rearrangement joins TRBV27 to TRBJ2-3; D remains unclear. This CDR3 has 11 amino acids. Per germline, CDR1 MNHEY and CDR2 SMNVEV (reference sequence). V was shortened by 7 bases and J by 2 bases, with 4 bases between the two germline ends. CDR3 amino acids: CASTLTDTQYF. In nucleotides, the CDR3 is TGTGCCAGCACCCTCACAGATACGCAGTATTTT.

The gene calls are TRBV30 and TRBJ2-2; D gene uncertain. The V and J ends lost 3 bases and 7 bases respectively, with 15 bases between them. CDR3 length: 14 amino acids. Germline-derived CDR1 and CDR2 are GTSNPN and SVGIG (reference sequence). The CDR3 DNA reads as TGTGCCTGGAGACCCCCTTGGGCCGGCGGGGAGCTGTTTTTT. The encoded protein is CAWRPPWAGGELFF.

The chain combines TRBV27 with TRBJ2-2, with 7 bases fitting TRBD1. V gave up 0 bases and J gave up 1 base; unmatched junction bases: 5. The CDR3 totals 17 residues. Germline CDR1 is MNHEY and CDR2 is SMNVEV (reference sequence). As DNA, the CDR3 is TGTGCCAGCAGTTTATCACCGACAGGGTGGAACACCGGGGAGCTGTTTTTT. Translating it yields CASSLSPTGWNTGELFF.

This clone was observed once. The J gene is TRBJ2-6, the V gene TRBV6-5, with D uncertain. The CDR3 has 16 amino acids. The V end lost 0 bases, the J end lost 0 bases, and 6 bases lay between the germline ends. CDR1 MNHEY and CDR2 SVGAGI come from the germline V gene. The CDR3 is CASSYSIGSGANVLTF. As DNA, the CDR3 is TGTGCCAGCAGTTACTCGATCGGCTCTGGGGCCAACGTCCTGACTTTC.

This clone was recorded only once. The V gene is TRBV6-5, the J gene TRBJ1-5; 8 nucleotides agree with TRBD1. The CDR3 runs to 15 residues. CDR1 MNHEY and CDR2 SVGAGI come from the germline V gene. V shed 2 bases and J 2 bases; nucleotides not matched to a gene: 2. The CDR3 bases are TGTGCCAGCAGTTACAAGGGACAGGGCAATCAGCCCCAGCATTTT. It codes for CASSYKGQGNQPQHF.

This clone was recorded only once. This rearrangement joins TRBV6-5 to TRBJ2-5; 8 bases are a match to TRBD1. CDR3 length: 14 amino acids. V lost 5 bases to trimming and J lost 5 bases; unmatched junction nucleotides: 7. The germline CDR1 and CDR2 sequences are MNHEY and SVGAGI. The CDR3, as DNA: TGTGCCAGCAGTGGACTGGACAGGGAGGAGACCCAGTACTTC. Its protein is CASSGLDREETQYF.

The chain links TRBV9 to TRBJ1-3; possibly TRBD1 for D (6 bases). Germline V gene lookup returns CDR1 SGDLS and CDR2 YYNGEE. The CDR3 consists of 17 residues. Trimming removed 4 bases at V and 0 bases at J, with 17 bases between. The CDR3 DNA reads TGTGCCAGCAGCATTGAAGGACAGAGGATCTCTGGAAACACCATATATTTT. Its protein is CASSIEGQRISGNTIYF.

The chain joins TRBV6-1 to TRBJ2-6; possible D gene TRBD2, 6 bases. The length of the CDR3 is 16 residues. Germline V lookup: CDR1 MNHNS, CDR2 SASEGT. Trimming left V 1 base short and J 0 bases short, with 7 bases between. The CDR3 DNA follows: TGTGCCAGCAGTGAAGGGGGGGTCTCTGGGGCCAACGTCCTGACTTTC. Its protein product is CASSEGGVSGANVLTF.

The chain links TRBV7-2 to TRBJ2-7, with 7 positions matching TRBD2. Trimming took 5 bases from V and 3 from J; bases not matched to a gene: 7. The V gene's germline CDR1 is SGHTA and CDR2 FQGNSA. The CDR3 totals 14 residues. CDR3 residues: CASSRRAGIYEQYF. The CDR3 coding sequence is TGTGCCAGCAGCCGACGAGCGGGGATCTACGAGCAGTACTTC.

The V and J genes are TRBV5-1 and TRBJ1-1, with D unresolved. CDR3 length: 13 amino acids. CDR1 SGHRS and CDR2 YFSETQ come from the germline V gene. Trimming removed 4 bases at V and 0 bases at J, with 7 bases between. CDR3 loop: CASSLEVNTEAFF. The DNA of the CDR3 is TGCGCCAGCAGCCTTGAGGTGAACACTGAAGCTTTCTTT. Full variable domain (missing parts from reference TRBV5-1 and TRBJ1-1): KAGVTQTPRYLIKTRGQQVTLSCSPISGHRSVSWYQQTPGQGLQFLFEYFSETQRNKGNFPGRFSGRQFSNSRSEMNVSTLELGDSALYLCASSLEVNTEAFFGQGTRLTVV.

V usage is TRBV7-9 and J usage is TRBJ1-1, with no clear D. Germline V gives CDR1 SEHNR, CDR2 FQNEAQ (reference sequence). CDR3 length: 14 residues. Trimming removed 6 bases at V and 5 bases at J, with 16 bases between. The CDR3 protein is CASSGRKGRTEAFF. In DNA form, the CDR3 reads TGTGCCAGCAGTGGGAGGAAGGGCCGGACTGAAGCTTTCTTT.

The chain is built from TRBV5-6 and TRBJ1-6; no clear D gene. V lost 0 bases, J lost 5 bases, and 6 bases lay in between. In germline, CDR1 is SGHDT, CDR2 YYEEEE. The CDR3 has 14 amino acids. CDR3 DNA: TGTGCCAGCAGCTTGGGGCGGAATAATTCACCCCTCCACTTT. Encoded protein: CASSLGRNNSPLHF.

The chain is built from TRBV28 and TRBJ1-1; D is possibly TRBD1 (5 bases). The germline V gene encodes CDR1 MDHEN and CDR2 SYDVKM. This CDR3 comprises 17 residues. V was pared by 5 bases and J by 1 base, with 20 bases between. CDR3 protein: CASSPRTFRDGNTEAFF. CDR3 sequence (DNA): TGTGCCAGCAGTCCGAGAACATTCAGGGATGGGAACACTGAAGCTTTCTTT.

CDR3 residues: CASSLSIGLAGAYEQYF. In nucleotides, the CDR3 is TGCGCCAGCAGCTTGAGCATCGGACTAGCGGGTGCCTACGAGCAGTACTTC. The chain carries TRBV5-1 and TRBJ2-5; 11 bases match TRBD2. The J call may be incorrect, as the DNA end agrees better with TRBJ2-7. The CDR3 totals 17 residues. Germline V CDR1 and CDR2: SGHRS, YFSETQ.

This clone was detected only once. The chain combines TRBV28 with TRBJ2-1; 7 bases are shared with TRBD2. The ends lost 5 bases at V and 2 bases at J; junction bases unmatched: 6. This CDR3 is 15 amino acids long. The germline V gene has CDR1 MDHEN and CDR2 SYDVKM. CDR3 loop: CASSGWRETYNEQFF. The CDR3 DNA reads TGTGCCAGCAGTGGTTGGCGGGAGACCTACAATGAGCAGTTCTTC.

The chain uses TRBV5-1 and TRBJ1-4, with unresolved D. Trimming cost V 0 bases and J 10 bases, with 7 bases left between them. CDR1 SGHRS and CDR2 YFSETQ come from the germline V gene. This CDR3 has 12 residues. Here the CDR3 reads CASSLEGGKLFF. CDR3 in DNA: TGCGCCAGCAGCTTGGAAGGAGGAAAACTGTTTTTT.

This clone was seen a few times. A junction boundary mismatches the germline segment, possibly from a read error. Written as DNA, the CDR3 is TGTGCCAGCAGCCCCGGGGTGGCAGGAACTACTGAAAAACTGTTTTTT. Protein: CASSPGVAGTTEKLFF. This chain connects TRBV9 to TRBJ1-4; unclear D gene. The CDR3 is 16 residues long. Germline V gene data show CDR1 as SGDLS and CDR2 as YYNGEE.

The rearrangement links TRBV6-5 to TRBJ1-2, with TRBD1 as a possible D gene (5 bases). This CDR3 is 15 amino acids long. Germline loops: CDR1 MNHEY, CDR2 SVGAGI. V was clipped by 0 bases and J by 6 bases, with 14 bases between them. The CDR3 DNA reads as TGTGCCAGCAGTTACTCGGCGGGGCGGATAGATGGCTACACCTTC. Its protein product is CASSYSAGRIDGYTF.

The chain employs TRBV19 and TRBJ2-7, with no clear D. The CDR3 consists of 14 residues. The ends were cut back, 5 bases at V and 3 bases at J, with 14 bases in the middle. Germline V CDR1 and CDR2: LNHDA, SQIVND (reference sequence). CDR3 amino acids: CASSDAPPGYEQYF. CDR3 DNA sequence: TGTGCCAGTAGTGATGCCCCCCCAGGCTACGAGCAGTACTTC.

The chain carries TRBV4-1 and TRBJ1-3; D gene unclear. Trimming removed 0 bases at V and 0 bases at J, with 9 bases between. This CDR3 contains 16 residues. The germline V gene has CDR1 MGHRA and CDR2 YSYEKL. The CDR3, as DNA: TGCGCCAGCAGCCAAGACCAGGCCAGCTCTGGAAACACCATATATTTT. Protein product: CASSQDQASSGNTIYF.

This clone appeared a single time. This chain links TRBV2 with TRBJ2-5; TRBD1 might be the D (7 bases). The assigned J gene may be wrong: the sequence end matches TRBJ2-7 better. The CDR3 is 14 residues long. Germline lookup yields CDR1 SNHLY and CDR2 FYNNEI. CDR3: CASSRQGGYYEQYF. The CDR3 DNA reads TGTGCCAGCAGTAGACAGGGAGGATACTACGAGCAGTACTTC.

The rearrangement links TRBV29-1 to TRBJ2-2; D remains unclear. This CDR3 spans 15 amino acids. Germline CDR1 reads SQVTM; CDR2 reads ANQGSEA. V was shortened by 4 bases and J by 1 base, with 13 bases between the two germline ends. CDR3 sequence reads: CSVVIAAVNTGELFF. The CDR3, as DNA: TGCAGCGTTGTCATTGCGGCAGTGAACACCGGGGAGCTGTTTTTT.

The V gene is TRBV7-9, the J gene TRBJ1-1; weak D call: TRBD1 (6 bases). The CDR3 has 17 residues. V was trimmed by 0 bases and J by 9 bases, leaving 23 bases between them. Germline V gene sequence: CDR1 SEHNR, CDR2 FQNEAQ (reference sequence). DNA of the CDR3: TGTGCCAGCAGCTTAGCGGTGGGCCAGGGGCGAATGGCAAAAGCTTTCTTT. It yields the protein CASSLAVGQGRMAKAFF. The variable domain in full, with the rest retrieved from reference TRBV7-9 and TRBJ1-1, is DTGVSQNPRHKITKRGQNVTFRCDPISEHNRLYWYRQTLGQGPEFLTYFQNEAQLEKSRLLSDRFSAERPKGSFSTLEIQRTEQGDSAMYLCASSLAVGQGRMAKAFFGQGTRLTVV.

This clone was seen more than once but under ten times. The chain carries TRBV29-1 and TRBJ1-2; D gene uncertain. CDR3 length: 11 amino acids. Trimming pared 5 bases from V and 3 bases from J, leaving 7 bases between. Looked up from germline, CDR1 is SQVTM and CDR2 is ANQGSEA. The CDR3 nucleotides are TGCAGCGTTTGGCAGGACTATGGCTACACCTTC. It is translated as CSVWQDYGYTF.

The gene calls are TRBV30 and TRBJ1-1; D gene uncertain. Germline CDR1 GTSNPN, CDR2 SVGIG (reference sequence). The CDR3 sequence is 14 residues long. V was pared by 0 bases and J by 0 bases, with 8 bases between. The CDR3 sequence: CAWSVRRLNTEAFF. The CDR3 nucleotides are TGTGCCTGGAGTGTTCGGAGACTGAACACTGAAGCTTTCTTT.